Each of the 6 T cell receptor beta chains below was sequenced from the same sample in a study of cytomegalovirus exposure and HLA in healthy donors. This PCR relied on a set of 60 Vbeta primers and 13 Jbeta primers. The repertoire was sequenced with immunoSEQ multiplex PCR; TCRdb's copy has only in-frame clones and lacks some. The data hold some 150,000 clones, with roughly 80% observed a single time. Sequencing was performed on PBMCs. The receptors shown here come from a woman in her thirties in good health and CMV-seronegative.

The chain recombines TRBV2 with TRBJ2-7; a possible D gene is TRBD1 (7 bases). Germline V CDR1 and CDR2: SNHLY, FYNNEI. V dropped 6 bases and J dropped 2 bases, with 17 bases sitting between them. The CDR3 runs 15 residues. CDR3 sequence reads: CASRDYGTEPYEQYF. The CDR3 region has the DNA TGTGCCAGCAGGGACTACGGGACAGAGCCCTACGAGCAGTACTTC.

This clone was seen just once. This chain connects TRBV19 to TRBJ1-5; maybe TRBD1 (5 bases). V was cut by 3 bases and J by 0 bases, with 30 bases left in between. This CDR3 region has 22 residues. The germline V gene has CDR1 LNHDA and CDR2 SQIVND (reference sequence). The CDR3 region is CASSMHPTGWQWVVSSNQPQHF. DNA for the CDR3: TGTGCCAGTAGTATGCACCCCACAGGTTGGCAGTGGGTGGTTTCTAGCAATCAGCCCCAGCATTTT.

The chain is built from TRBV11-2 and TRBJ1-5; tentative D call: TRBD1 (5 bases). This CDR3 region has 14 residues. Germline V gives CDR1 SGHAT, CDR2 FQNNGV. Deletions cut 5 bases from V and 1 base from J, with 9 bases between. For the CDR3, the DNA is TGTGCCAGCAGCCCACGGGGGAGCAATCAGCCCCAGCATTTT. Its translation: CASSPRGSNQPQHF. The whole variable domain, remainder taken from reference TRBV11-2 and TRBJ1-5, is EAGVAQSPRYKIIEKRQSVAFWCNPISGHATLYWYQQILGQGPKLLIQFQNNGVVDDSQLPKDRFSAERLKGVDSTLKIQPAKLEDSAVYLCASSPRGSNQPQHFGDGTRLSIL.

This clone was counted once. The chain recombines TRBV27 with TRBJ2-1; D might be TRBD1 (6 bases). V was trimmed by 2 bases and J by 7 bases, leaving 12 bases between them. Germline assignment: CDR1 MNHEY and CDR2 SMNVEV (reference sequence). This CDR3 spans 14 amino acids. The CDR3: CASSLKATGNEQFF. Written as DNA, the CDR3 is TGTGCCAGCAGTTTAAAGGCCACAGGGAATGAGCAGTTCTTC.

The chain carries TRBV18 and TRBJ1-4; TRBD1 matches at 9 bases. V lost 2 bases to trimming and J lost 6 bases; unmatched junction nucleotides: 16. CDR1 and CDR2 (germline): KGHSH, LQKENI. The CDR3 runs 19 residues. CDR3 sequence reads: CASSPDGTGPTNPDEKLFF. The DNA for the CDR3 is TGTGCCAGCTCACCAGACGGGACAGGGCCCACGAACCCGGATGAAAAACTGTTTTTT.

The V gene is TRBV5-1, the J gene TRBJ2-3; 10 bases fit TRBD2. J lost 8 bases, V lost 0 bases, and 18 bases had no gene match. Germline V gives CDR1 SGHRS, CDR2 YFSETQ. This CDR3 region has 19 residues. In DNA form, the CDR3 reads TGCGCCAGCAGCTTGGTTGCGTCTAGCGGGGGTCCCCCCAGATGTACGCAGTATTTT. The encoded protein is CASSLVASSGGPPRCTQYF.